The clone carrying this T cell receptor (beta chain) was recorded a few times. TCRdb processed the 5' RACE reads anew with MiXCR; each CDR3 protein has one entry. The data show some 350,000 distinct CDR3 sequences, roughly 10% seen once. The length of the CDR3 is 15 residues. Deletions cut 4 bases from V and 4 bases from J, with 14 bases between. In germline, CDR1 is SGHRS, CDR2 YFSETQ. The data were taken from a study of T cells after yellow fever vaccination. The receptor comes from a man aged 18 to 35 who received the YFV17D yellow fever vaccine. This rearrangement joins TRBV5-1 to TRBJ2-2, with D perhaps given as TRBD1 or TRBD2 (5 bases each). Sequencing was performed on PBMCs, taken on the day of the first yellow fever vaccination. The CDR3 bases are TGCGCCAGCAGCCCCTGGGGACCCACCACCGGGGAGCTGTTTTTT. As protein: CASSPWGPTTGELFF.